The 8 T cell receptor beta chains in this list originate from one sample, sequenced in a study of OX40 agonist ivuxolimab in advanced cancers. Produced via immunoSEQ multiplex PCR; TCRdb's table is partial and in-frame only. The sample contains under 45,000 clones, 80% of which appear only once. The sample here was CD4+ or CD8+ T cells sorted from blood, taken in a trial of the OX40 agonist ivuxolimab. The receptors shown here come from an adult with an advanced solid tumor such as melanoma, head and neck, liver or kidney cancer.

The genes are TRBV11-2 and TRBJ2-1; tentative D call: TRBD1 (5 bases). The germline V gene has CDR1 SGHAT and CDR2 FQNNGV. V gave up 0 bases and J gave up 5 bases, with 17 bases separating them. The CDR3 extends over 17 amino acids. For the CDR3, the DNA is TGTGCCAGCAGCTTAGATCACAGGACCTATTCAGACAATGAGCAGTTCTTC. This translates into CASSLDHRTYSDNEQFF.

Remarks on this clone: Distinct nucleotide sequences in the sample also encode this CDR3. V usage is TRBV7-3 and J usage is TRBJ2-7; 10 bases align to TRBD1. This CDR3 has 15 amino acids. The V gene's germline CDR1 is SGHTA and CDR2 FQGTGA. V shed 2 bases, J shed 4 bases, and the junction held 5 bases outside the gene matches. The CDR3 loop reads CASSLFPGQGYEQYF. CDR3 sequence (DNA): TGTGCCAGCAGCTTATTCCCGGGACAGGGGTACGAGCAGTACTTC.

This clone was seen just once. The V gene is TRBV6-1, the J gene TRBJ2-4; TRBD2 is a possible D gene (6 bases). CDR1 is MNHNS and CDR2 is SASEGT in the germline V gene. This CDR3 region has 14 residues. V lost 1 base and J lost 8, with 12 bases in between. CDR3 region: CASSEDGRTDIQYF. DNA for the CDR3: TGTGCCAGCAGTGAAGACGGGAGAACGGACATTCAGTACTTC.

The chain carries TRBV28 and TRBJ1-6, with 11 bases that match TRBD1. With 3 bases clipped from V and 9 bases from J, the junction kept 10 bases outside the gene matches. Germline CDR1 and CDR2: MDHEN and SYDVKM. This CDR3 has 17 residues. CDR3 sequence reads: CASSFRRDRGIGSPLHF. In nucleotides, the CDR3 is TGTGCCAGCAGTTTTCGGCGGGACAGGGGGATTGGTTCACCCCTCCACTTT.

The gene calls are TRBV7-9 and TRBJ1-2, with D tentatively TRBD1 (5 bases). Between the trimmed V and J ends, which lost 5 bases and 0 bases, there was a span of 13 bases. The CDR3 length is 15 residues. Germline V lookup: CDR1 SEHNR, CDR2 FQNEAQ (reference sequence). The CDR3 region has the DNA TGTGCCAGCAGCCAAACCGGGACTGCTAACTATGGCTACACCTTC. This codes for CASSQTGTANYGYTF.

This chain uses TRBV12-2 with TRBJ1-2; the D call of TRBD1 is as the table states it, not checked on the DNA. TRBV12-2 is a pseudogene locus. This CDR3 contains 16 residues. CDR3 in DNA: TGTGCAAGTCGCTTAGCGAGGACAGAGAGAAGAGATGGCTACACCTTC. This codes for CASRLARTERRDGYTF.

The rearrangement joins TRBV7-8 to TRBJ2-1; no reliable D call. This CDR3 is 14 amino acids long. The ends were cut back, 1 base at V and 1 base at J, with 5 bases in the middle. Germline V gene lookup returns CDR1 SGHVS and CDR2 FQNEAQ. CDR3 nucleotides: TGTGCCAGCAGCTTAGTTGGTTCCTACAATGAGCAGTTCTTC. Encoded protein: CASSLVGSYNEQFF.

The chain carries TRBV6-1 and TRBJ2-1, with a tentative D call TRBD2 (6 bases). The CDR3 sequence is 16 residues long. From germline, CDR1 is MNHNS and CDR2 SASEGT. Deletions cut 4 bases from V and 3 bases from J, with 16 bases between. The CDR3 DNA is TGTGCCAGCAGTGGTGAGGGCGGGGCACTCTACAATGAGCAGTTCTTC. Translated, it gives CASSGEGGALYNEQFF.